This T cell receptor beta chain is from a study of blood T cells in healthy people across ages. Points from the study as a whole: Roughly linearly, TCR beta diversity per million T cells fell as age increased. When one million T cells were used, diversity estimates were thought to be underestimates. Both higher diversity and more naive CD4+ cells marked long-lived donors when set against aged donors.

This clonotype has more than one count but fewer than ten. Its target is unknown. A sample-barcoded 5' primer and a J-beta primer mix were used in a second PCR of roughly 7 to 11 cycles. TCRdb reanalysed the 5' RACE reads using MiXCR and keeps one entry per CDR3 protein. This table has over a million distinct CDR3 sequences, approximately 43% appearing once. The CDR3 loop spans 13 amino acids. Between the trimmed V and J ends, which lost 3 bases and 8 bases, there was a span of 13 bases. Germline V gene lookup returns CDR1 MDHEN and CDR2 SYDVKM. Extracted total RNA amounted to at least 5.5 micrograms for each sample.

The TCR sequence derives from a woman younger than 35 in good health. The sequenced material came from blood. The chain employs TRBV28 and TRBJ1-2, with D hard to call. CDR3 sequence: CASSLGRTLGYTF. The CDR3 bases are TGTGCCAGCAGTTTGGGCAGAACATTAGGCTACACCTTC.